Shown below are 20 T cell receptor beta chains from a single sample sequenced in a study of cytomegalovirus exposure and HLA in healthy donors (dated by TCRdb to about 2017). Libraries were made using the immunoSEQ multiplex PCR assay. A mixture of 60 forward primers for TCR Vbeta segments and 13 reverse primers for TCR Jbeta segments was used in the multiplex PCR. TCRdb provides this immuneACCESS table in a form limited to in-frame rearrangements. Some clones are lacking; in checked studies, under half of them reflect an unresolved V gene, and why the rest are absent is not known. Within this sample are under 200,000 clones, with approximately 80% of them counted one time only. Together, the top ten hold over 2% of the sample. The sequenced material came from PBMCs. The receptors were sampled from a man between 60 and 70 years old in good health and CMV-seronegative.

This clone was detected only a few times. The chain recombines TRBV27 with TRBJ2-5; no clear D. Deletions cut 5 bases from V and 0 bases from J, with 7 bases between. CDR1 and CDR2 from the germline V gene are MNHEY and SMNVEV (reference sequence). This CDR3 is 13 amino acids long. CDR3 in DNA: TGTGCCAGCAGTCAACTGTACCAAGAGACCCAGTACTTC. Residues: CASSQLYQETQYF.

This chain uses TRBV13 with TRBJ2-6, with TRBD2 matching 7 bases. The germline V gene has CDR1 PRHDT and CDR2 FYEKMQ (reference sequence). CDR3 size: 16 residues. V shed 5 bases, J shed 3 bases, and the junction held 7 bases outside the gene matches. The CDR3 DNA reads TGTGCCAGCAGCGATTGGGGGGGGAGTGGGGCCAACGTCCTGACTTTC. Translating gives CASSDWGGSGANVLTF.

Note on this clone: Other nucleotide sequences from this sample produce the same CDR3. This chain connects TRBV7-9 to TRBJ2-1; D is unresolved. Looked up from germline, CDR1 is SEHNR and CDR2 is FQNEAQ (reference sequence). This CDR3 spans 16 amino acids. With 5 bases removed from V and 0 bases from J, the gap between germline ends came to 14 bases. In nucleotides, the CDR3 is TGTGCCAGCAGCCCCCTAGGCTTGAGCTCCTACAATGAGCAGTTCTTC. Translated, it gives CASSPLGLSSYNEQFF.

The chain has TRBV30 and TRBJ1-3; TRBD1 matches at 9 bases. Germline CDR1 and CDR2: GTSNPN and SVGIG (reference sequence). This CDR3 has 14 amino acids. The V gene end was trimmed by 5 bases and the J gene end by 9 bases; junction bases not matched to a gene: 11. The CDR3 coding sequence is TGTGCCTGGGGGCAACCACGGACAGGGGCCACCATATATTTT. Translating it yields CAWGQPRTGATIYF.

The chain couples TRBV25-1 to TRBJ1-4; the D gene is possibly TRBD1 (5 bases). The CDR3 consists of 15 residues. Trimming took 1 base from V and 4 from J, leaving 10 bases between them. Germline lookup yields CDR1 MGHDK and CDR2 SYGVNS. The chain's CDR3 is CASSESGLSNEKLFF. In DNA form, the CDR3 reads TGTGCCAGCAGTGAATCAGGGCTGAGTAATGAAAAACTGTTTTTT.

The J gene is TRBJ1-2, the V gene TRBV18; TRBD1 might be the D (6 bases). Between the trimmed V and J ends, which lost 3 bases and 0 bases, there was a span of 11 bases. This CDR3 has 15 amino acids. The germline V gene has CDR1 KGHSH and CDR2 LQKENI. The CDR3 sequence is CASSPSRDTNYGYTF. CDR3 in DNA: TGTGCCAGCTCACCGTCCCGGGACACTAACTATGGCTACACCTTC.

CDR3 loop: CSARDRGPGANVLTF. As DNA, the CDR3 is TGCAGCGCCAGGGACAGGGGGCCTGGGGCCAACGTCCTGACTTTC. The chain employs TRBV29-1 and TRBJ2-6; 12 nucleotides match TRBD1. Germline V gene data show CDR1 as SQVTM and CDR2 as ANQGSEA. The CDR3 runs 15 residues. Germline trimming cut 7 bases from V and 2 bases from J; bases unmatched to any gene: 3.

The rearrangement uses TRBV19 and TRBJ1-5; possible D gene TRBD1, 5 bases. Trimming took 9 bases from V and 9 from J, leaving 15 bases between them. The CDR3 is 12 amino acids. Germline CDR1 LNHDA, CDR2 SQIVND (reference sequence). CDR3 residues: CASYGGTGPQHF. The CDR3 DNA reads TGTGCCAGCTACGGGGGTACTGGGCCCCAGCATTTT.

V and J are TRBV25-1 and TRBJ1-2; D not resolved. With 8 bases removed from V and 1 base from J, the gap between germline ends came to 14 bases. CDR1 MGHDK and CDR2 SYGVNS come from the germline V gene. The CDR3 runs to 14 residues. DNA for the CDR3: TGTGCCAGCCTGCCTCCGGGTATTAACTATGGCTACACCTTC. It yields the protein CASLPPGINYGYTF.

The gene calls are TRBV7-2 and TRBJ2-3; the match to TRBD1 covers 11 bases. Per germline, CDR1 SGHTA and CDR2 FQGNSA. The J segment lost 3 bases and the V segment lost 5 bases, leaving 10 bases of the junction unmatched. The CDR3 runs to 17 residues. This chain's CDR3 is CASSLRGGTGGTDTQYF. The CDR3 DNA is TGTGCCAGCAGCCTAAGGGGAGGGACAGGGGGGACAGATACGCAGTATTTT.

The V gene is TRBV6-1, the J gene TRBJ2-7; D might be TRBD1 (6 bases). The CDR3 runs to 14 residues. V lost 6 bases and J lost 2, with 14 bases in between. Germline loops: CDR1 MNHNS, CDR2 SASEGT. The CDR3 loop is CASRDTGFPYEQYF. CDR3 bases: TGTGCCAGCAGGGATACAGGGTTCCCCTACGAGCAGTACTTC.

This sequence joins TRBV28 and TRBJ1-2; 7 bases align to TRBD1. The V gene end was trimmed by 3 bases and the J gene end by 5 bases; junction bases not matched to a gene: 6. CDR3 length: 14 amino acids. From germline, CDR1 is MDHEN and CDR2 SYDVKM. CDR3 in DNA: TGTGCCAGCAGTTTGACAGGGCCCCCTTATGGCTACACCTTC. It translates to CASSLTGPPYGYTF.

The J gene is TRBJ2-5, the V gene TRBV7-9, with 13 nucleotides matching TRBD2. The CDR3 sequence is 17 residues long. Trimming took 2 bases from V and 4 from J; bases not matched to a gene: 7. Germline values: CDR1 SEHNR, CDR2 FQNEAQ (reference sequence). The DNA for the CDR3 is TGTGCCAGCAGCTTAACTAGCGGGGGGGCCCGGGTAGAGACCCAGTACTTC. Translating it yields CASSLTSGGARVETQYF.

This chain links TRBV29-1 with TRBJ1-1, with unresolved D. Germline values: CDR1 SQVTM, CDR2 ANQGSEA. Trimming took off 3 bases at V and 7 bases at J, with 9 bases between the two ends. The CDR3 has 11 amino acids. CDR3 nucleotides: TGCAGCGTTGATTCTGGGAGTGAAGCTTTCTTT. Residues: CSVDSGSEAFF. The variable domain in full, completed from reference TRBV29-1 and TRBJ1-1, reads SAVISQKPSRDICQRGTSLTIQCQVDSQVTMMFWYRQQPGQSLTLIATANQGSEATYESGFVIDKFPISRPNLTFSTLTVSNMSPEDSSIYLCSVDSGSEAFFGQGTRLTVV.

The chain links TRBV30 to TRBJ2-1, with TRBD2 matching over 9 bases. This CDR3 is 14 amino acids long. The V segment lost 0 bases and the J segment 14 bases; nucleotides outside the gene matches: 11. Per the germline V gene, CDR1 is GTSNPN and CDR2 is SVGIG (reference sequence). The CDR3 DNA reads TGTGCCTGGAGTGTACGAGAGGGAGGACTAGCGAAGTTCTTC. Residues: CAWSVREGGLAKFF.

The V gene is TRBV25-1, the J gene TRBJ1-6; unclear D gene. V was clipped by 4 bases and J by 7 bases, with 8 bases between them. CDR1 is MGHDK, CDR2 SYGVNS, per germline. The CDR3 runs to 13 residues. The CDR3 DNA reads TGTGCCAGCAGTGCCATACAGAATTCACCCCTCCACTTT. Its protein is CASSAIQNSPLHF. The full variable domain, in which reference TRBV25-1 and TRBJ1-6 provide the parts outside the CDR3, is EADIYQTPRYLVIGTGKKITLECSQTMGHDKMYWYQQDPGMELHLIHYSYGVNSTEKGDLSSESTVSRIRTEHFPLTLESARPSHTSQYLCASSAIQNSPLHFGNGTRLTVT.

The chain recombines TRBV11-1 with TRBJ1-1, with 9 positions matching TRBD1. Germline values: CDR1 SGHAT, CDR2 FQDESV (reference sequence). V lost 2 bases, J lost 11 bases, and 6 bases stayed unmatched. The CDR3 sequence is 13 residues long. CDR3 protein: CASSLNRGRGAFF. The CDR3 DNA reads TGTGCCAGCAGCTTAAACAGGGGGCGCGGGGCTTTCTTT.

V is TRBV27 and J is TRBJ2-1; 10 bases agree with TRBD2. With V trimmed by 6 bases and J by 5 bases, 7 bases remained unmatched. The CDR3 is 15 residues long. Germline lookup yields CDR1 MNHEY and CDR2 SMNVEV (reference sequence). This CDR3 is CASRILAGVHNEQFF. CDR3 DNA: TGTGCCAGCAGAATTCTAGCGGGAGTCCACAATGAGCAGTTCTTC.

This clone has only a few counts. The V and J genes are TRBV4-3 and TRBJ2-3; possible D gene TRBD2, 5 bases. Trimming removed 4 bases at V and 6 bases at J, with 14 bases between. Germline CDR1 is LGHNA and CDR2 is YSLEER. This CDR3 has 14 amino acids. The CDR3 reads CASSRTYPGDTQYF. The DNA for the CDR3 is TGCGCCAGCAGCCGTACCTACCCGGGGGATACGCAGTATTTT.

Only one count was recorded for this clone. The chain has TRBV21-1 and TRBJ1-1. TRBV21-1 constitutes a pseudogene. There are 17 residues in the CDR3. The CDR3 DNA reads TGTGCCAGCAGCCTCACTGTAGGGGGGGCTAAGAACACTGAAGCTTTCTTT. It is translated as CASSLTVGGAKNTEAFF.